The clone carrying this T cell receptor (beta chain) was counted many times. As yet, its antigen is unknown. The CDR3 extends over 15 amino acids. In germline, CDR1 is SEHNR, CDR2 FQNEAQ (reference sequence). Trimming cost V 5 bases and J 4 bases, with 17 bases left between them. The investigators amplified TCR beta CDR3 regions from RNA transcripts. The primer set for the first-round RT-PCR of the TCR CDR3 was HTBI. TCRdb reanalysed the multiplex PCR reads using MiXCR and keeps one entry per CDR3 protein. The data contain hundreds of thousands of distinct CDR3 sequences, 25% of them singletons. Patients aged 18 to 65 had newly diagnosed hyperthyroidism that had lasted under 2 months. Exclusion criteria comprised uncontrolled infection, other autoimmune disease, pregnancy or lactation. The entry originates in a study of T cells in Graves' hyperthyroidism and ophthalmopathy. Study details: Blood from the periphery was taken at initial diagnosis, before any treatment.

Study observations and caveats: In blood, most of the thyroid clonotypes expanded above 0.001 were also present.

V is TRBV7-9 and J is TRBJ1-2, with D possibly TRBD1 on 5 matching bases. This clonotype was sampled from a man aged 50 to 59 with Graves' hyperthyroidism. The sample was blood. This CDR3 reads CASSASLGDGYGYTF. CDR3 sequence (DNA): TGTGCCAGCAGCGCATCCCTGGGGGATGGCTATGGCTACACCTTC.